This T cell receptor (beta chain) was retrieved from a study of cytomegalovirus exposure and HLA in healthy donors. About the research overall: In terms of ancestry, the Caucasian-associated cluster contained roughly 80% of the roughly 400 genotyped donors.

The PCR ran on 60 Vbeta and 13 Jbeta primers. The protocol was immunoSEQ multiplex PCR, while the TCRdb copy is restricted to in-frame clones and leaves out a portion. The specimen's table records 100,000 to 150,000 clones. V lost 5 bases to trimming and J lost 0 bases; unmatched junction nucleotides: 6. This CDR3 region has 15 residues. Germline V gives CDR1 SEHNR, CDR2 FQNEAQ (reference sequence). Sequenced: PBMCs. This receptor was taken from a young man in good health and CMV-seronegative. The chain links TRBV7-9 to TRBJ1-2, with 7 nucleotides matching TRBD1. CDR3 in amino acids: CASSPGTVANYGYTF. Written as DNA, the CDR3 is TGTGCCAGCAGCCCAGGGACAGTTGCTAACTATGGCTACACCTTC.